The rows below give T cell receptor beta chains drawn from one sample of a study of T-cell reconstitution after alpha-beta-depleted transplantation in children. TCRdb re-called the PCR reads through MiXCR, storing one row per CDR3 protein. The table shows 250,000 to 400,000 distinct CDR3 sequences, with approximately 23% occurring only once. Sequences were derived from PBMCs, mostly from graft donor cells, sampled 180 days after TCRalphabeta/CD19-depleted stem cell transplant. All receptors derive from a male patient between 5 and 17 years old who had a stem cell transplant for acute lymphoblastic leukemia, so the T cells may come from the graft donor. Each CDR3 is given with its conserved first and last residue. D genes are given only for firm matches. Not every row has a clone size; where given, it reads once, few, many or a size class.

V gene: TRBV18; D gene: NA; clone size: NA; J gene: TRBJ1-2; CDR3 DNA: TGTGCCAGCTCACCCACTAGCGCGAGAGGGTGGACTAACTATGGCTACACCTTC; CDR3 protein: CASSPTSARGWTNYGYTF
V gene: TRBV7-9; D gene: NA; clone size: NA; J gene: TRBJ1-3; CDR3 DNA: TGTGCCAGCAGCCACCGAGGGCTAGGTTTCTCTGGAAACACCATATATTTT; CDR3 protein: CASSHRGLGFSGNTIYF
V gene: TRBV20-1; D gene: NA; clone size: few; J gene: TRBJ2-3; CDR3 DNA: TGCAGTGCTAGTAGAGGGGCAGGTCTACCCCACACAGATACGCAGTATTTT; CDR3 protein: CSASRGAGLPHTDTQYF
V gene: TRBV5-1; D gene: NA; clone size: NA; J gene: TRBJ2-7; CDR3 DNA: TGCGCCAGCAGCTTGGGGCTAGAAAACTACGAGCAGTACTTC; CDR3 protein: CASSLGLENYEQYF
V gene: TRBV7-9; D gene: TRBD2; clone size: NA; J gene: TRBJ2-4; CDR3 DNA: TGTGCCAGCAGCTTCCCCCCGGGACTAGTTGTCAAAAACATTCAGTACTTC; CDR3 protein: CASSFPPGLVVKNIQYF
V gene: TRBV4-2; D gene: NA; clone size: NA; J gene: TRBJ2-1; CDR3 DNA: TGTGCCAGCAGCCAGTTGGGGGGACGCTACAATGAGCAGTTCTTC; CDR3 protein: CASSQLGGRYNEQFF
V gene: TRBV6-5; D gene: TRBD1; clone size: few; J gene: TRBJ1-2; CDR3 DNA: TGTGCCAGCAGGCCCCCCGGACAGGGGGCGAGTGGCTACACCTTC; CDR3 protein: CASRPPGQGASGYTF
V gene: TRBV21-1; D gene: NA; clone size: few; J gene: TRBJ2-7; CDR3 DNA: TGTGCCAGCAGCAAATGGGCCCTAGAAACCTACGAGCAGTACTTC; CDR3 protein: CASSKWALETYEQYF
V gene: TRBV9; D gene: TRBD2; clone size: few; J gene: TRBJ2-1; CDR3 DNA: TGTGCCAGCAGCTTTGTTCCGGGACTACGCTCCATCTCCTACAATGAGCAGTTCTTC; CDR3 protein: CASSFVPGLRSISYNEQFF
V gene: TRBV24-1; D gene: TRBD1; clone size: NA; J gene: TRBJ1-2; CDR3 DNA: TGTGCCACCAGTGACGCTCGGACAGGGCATGGCTACACCTTC; CDR3 protein: CATSDARTGHGYTF
V gene: TRBV5-1; D gene: TRBD1; clone size: many; J gene: TRBJ2-7; CDR3 DNA: TGCGCCAGCAGCCTTTCCGGGACAGGATATTACGAGCAGTACTTC; CDR3 protein: CASSLSGTGYYEQYF
V gene: TRBV7-9; D gene: TRBD1; clone size: NA; J gene: TRBJ2-7; CDR3 DNA: TGTGCCAGCAGCTCGGGACAGGGGGTAGAGCAGTACTTC; CDR3 protein: CASSSGQGVEQYF
V gene: TRBV5-1; D gene: NA; clone size: few; J gene: TRBJ2-7; CDR3 DNA: TGCGCCAGCAGCTTGGTCGTGACTCAAATCGGATACGAGCAGTACTTC; CDR3 protein: CASSLVVTQIGYEQYF
V gene: TRBV11-2; D gene: TRBD2; clone size: NA; J gene: TRBJ2-2; CDR3 DNA: TGTGCCAGCATCCAGACCGCAGGGACTAGCGGGGTGAACACCGGGGAGCTGTTTTTT; CDR3 protein: CASIQTAGTSGVNTGELFF
V gene: TRBV4-2; D gene: NA; clone size: many; J gene: TRBJ2-3; CDR3 DNA: TGTGCCAGCAGCCAAGACCGACGGGAGACAGATACGCAGTATTTT; CDR3 protein: CASSQDRRETDTQYF
V gene: TRBV5-1; D gene: TRBD2; clone size: NA; J gene: TRBJ2-7; CDR3 DNA: TGCGCCAGCCAACGACTAGCGGGAGACGGCGAGCAGTACTTC; CDR3 protein: CASQRLAGDGEQYF
V gene: TRBV28; D gene: TRBD1; clone size: NA; J gene: TRBJ2-3; CDR3 DNA: TGTGCCAGCAGGGACAGGCATGAGGGCACAGATACGCAGTATTTT; CDR3 protein: CASRDRHEGTDTQYF
V gene: TRBV3-1; D gene: TRBD2; clone size: few; J gene: TRBJ2-1; CDR3 DNA: TGTGCCAGCAGCCACCGCGGACTAGCGGTCAATGAGCAGTTCTTC; CDR3 protein: CASSHRGLAVNEQFF
V gene: TRBV5-1; D gene: TRBD1; clone size: NA; J gene: TRBJ1-5; CDR3 DNA: TGCGCCAGCAGCTTGGGACAGGGTGGTGAACAGCCCCAGCATTTT; CDR3 protein: CASSLGQGGEQPQHF
V gene: TRBV2; D gene: NA; clone size: NA; J gene: TRBJ2-7; CDR3 DNA: TGTGCCAGCAGTGAAGCCTTAACAGTACTAGGAGCCTACGAGCAGTACTTC; CDR3 protein: CASSEALTVLGAYEQYF
V gene: TRBV10-3; D gene: NA; clone size: NA; J gene: TRBJ1-3; CDR3 DNA: TGTGCCATCAGTGAGGGCCCCAGCTCTGGAAACACCATATATTTT; CDR3 protein: CAISEGPSSGNTIYF
V gene: TRBV6-5; D gene: NA; clone size: NA; J gene: TRBJ1-5; CDR3 DNA: TGTGCCAGCAGTTATGCCCGGACTGGGAATCAGCCCCAGCATTTT; CDR3 protein: CASSYARTGNQPQHF
V gene: TRBV20-1; D gene: TRBD2; clone size: few; J gene: TRBJ2-1; CDR3 DNA: TGCAGTGCCGAGGGACTAGCGTTAGACAATGAGCAGTTCTTC; CDR3 protein: CSAEGLALDNEQFF
V gene: TRBV20-1; D gene: NA; clone size: few; J gene: TRBJ2-3; CDR3 DNA: TGCAGTGCTAGCGGAGCGGTGGGGGATACGCAGTATTTT; CDR3 protein: CSASGAVGDTQYF
V gene: TRBV12-3/TRBV12-4; D gene: TRBD1; clone size: NA; J gene: TRBJ1-3; CDR3 DNA: TGTGCCAGCAGTTTGACAGGGTCTGGAAACACCATATATTTT; CDR3 protein: CASSLTGSGNTIYF
V gene: TRBV20-1; D gene: NA; clone size: few; J gene: TRBJ1-5; CDR3 DNA: TGCAGTGCTAGAGAAGGCGGGAATCAGCTCCAGCATTTT; CDR3 protein: CSAREGGNQLQHF
V gene: TRBV5-1; D gene: TRBD1; clone size: NA; J gene: TRBJ2-5; CDR3 DNA: TGCGCCAGCAGCTTGGCCAGGGGGACAGGGGCCCAAGAGACCCAGTACTTC; CDR3 protein: CASSLARGTGAQETQYF
V gene: TRBV3-1; D gene: NA; clone size: few; J gene: TRBJ2-1; CDR3 DNA: TGTGCCAGCAGCCAACGGCAGGGCCCCTACAATGAGCAGTTCTTC; CDR3 protein: CASSQRQGPYNEQFF
V gene: TRBV5-1; D gene: TRBD2; clone size: few; J gene: TRBJ2-1; CDR3 DNA: TGCGCCAGCAGCTTAGCGGGAGTAGGTGAGCAGTTCTTC; CDR3 protein: CASSLAGVGEQFF
V gene: TRBV20-1; D gene: NA; clone size: few; J gene: TRBJ2-3; CDR3 DNA: TGCAGTGCTAGAGATCGGGGTAGAGATACGCAGTATTTT; CDR3 protein: CSARDRGRDTQYF
V gene: TRBV18; D gene: TRBD2; clone size: NA; J gene: TRBJ2-3; CDR3 DNA: TGTGCCAGCTCACCAATTAGCGGGATCCCAGATACGCAGTATTTT; CDR3 protein: CASSPISGIPDTQYF
V gene: TRBV28; D gene: NA; clone size: few; J gene: TRBJ2-1; CDR3 DNA: TGTGCCAGCAGCTCAGGGGGGCCCTACAATGAGCAGTTCTTC; CDR3 protein: CASSSGGPYNEQFF
V gene: TRBV7-3; D gene: TRBD2; clone size: NA; J gene: TRBJ2-7; CDR3 DNA: TGTGCCAGCAGCCTCTGGATAGCGGGAGGTTCAGTTTCCTACGAGCAGTACTTC; CDR3 protein: CASSLWIAGGSVSYEQYF
V gene: TRBV5-1; D gene: TRBD1; clone size: few; J gene: TRBJ2-2; CDR3 DNA: TGCGCCAGCAGCCGCGGACAGGGGGACACCGGGGAGCTGTTTTTT; CDR3 protein: CASSRGQGDTGELFF